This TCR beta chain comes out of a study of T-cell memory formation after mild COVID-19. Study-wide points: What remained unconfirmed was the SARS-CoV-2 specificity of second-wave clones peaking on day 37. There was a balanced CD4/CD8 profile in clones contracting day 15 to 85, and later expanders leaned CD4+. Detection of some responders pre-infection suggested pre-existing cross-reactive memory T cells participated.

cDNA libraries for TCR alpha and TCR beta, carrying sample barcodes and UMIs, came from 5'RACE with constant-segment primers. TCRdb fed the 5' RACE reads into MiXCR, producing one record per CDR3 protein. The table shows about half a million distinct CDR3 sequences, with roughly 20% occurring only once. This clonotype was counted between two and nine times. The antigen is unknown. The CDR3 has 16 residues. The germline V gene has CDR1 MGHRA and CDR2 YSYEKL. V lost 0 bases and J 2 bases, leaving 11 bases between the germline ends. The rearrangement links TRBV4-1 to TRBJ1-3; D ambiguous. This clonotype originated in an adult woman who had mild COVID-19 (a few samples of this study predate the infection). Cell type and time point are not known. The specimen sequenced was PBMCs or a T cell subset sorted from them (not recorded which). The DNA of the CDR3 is TGCGCCAGCAGCCAAGAGCCGAAAGGACCTGGAAACACCATATATTTT. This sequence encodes CASSQEPKGPGNTIYF.